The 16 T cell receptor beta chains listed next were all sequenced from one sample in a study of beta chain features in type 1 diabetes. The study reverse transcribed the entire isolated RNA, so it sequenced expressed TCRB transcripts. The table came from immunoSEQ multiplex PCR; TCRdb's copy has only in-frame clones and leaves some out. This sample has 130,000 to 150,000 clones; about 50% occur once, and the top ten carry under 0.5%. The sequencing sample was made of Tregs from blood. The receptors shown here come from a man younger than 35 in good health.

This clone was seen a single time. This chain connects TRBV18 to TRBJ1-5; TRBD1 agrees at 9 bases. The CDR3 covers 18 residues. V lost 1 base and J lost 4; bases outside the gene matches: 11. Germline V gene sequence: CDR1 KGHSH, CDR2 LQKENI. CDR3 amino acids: CASSPQNLGQGKNQPQHF. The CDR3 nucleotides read TGTGCCAGCTCACCACAGAATCTGGGACAGGGTAAAAATCAGCCCCAGCATTTT.

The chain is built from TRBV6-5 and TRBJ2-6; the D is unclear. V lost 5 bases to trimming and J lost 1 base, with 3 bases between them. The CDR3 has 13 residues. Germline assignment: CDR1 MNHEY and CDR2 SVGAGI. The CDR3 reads CASSRSGANVLTF. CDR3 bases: TGTGCCAGCAGTCGTTCTGGGGCCAACGTCCTGACTTTC.

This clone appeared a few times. The CDR3 sequence: CASSLDQGTDTQYF. In DNA form, the CDR3 reads TGTGCCAGCAGCTTGGATCAGGGAACAGATACGCAGTATTTT. The chain couples TRBV5-4 to TRBJ2-3; maybe TRBD1 (5 bases). There are 14 residues in the CDR3. Per the germline V gene, CDR1 is SGHNT and CDR2 is YYREEE (reference sequence). V dropped 0 bases and J dropped 3 bases, with 8 bases sitting between them. Combining the CDR3 with reference TRBV5-4 and TRBJ2-3 gives the whole variable domain ETGVTQSPTHLIKTRGQQVTLRCSSQSGHNTVSWYQQALGQGPQFIFQYYREEENGRGNFPPRFSGLQFPNYSSELNVNALELDDSALYLCASSLDQGTDTQYFGPGTRLTVL.

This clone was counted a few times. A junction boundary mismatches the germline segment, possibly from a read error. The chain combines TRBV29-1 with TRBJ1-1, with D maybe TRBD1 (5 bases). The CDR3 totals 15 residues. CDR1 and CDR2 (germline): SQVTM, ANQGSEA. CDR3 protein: CSVEGLAGGGTEAFF. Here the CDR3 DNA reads TGCAGCGTAGAAGGGTTGGCCGGCGGGGGCACTGAAGCTTTCTTT.

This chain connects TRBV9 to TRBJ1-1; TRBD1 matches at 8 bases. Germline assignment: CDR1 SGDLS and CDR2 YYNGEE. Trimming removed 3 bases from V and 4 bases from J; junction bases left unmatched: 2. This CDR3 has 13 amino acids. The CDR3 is CASSDTGGTEAFF. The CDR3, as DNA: TGTGCCAGCAGCGACACAGGGGGCACTGAAGCTTTCTTT.

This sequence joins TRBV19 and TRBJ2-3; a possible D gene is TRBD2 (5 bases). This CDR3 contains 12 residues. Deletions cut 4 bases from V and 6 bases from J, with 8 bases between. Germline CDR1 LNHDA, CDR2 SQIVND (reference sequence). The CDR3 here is CASSRTADTQYF. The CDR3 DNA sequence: TGTGCCAGTAGTAGGACTGCTGATACGCAGTATTTT.

CDR3 in amino acids: CAISERDRGSYEQYF. The CDR3, as DNA: TGTGCCATCAGTGAAAGGGACAGGGGGTCCTACGAGCAGTACTTC. The rearrangement links TRBV10-3 to TRBJ2-7; 11 bases fit TRBD1. Unmatched junction bases numbered 2, after V lost 3 bases and J lost 1 base. This CDR3 spans 15 amino acids. Germline values: CDR1 ENHRY, CDR2 SYGVKD.

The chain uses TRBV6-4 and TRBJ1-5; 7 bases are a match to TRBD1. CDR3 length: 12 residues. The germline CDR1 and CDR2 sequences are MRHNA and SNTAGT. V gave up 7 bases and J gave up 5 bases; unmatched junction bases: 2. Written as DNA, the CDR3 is TGTGCCAGCACAGGGGGTTATCAGCCCCAGCATTTT. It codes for CASTGGYQPQHF.

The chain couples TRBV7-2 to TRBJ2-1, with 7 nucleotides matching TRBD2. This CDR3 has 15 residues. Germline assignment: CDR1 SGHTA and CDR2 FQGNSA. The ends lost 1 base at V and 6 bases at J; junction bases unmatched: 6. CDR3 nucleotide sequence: TGTGCCAGCAGCTTAGACGGGAGGTACGGCAATGAGCAGTTCTTC. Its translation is CASSLDGRYGNEQFF.

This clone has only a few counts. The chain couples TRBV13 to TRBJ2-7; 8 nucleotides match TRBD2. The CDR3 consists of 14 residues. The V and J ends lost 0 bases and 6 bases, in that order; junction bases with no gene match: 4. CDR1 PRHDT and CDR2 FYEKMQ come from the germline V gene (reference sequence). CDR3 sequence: CASSLGGAGGEQYF. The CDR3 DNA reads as TGTGCCAGCAGCTTAGGCGGTGCGGGAGGCGAGCAGTACTTC. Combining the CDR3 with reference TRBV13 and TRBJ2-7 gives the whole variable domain AAGVIQSPRHLIKEKRETATLKCYPIPRHDTVYWYQQGPGQDPQFLISFYEKMQSDKGSIPDRFSAQQFSDYHSELNMSSLELGDSALYFCASSLGGAGGEQYFGPGTRLTVT.

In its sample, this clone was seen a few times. CDR3 sequence reads: CASSLTGGDYNEQFF. CDR3 nucleotides: TGTGCCAGCAGCTTAACAGGGGGGGATTACAATGAGCAGTTCTTC. The chain is built from TRBV7-2 and TRBJ2-1; the D gene is possibly TRBD1 (8 bases). Germline-derived CDR1 and CDR2 are SGHTA and FQGNSA. The V and J ends lost 2 bases and 4 bases respectively, with 12 bases between them. The CDR3 contains 15 residues.

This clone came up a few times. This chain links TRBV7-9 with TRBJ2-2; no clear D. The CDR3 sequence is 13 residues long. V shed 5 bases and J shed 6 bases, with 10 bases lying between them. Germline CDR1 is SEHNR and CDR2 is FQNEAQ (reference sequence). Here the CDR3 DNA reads TGTGCCAGCAGCCCCTCGTCCCCCGGGGAGCTGTTTTTT. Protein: CASSPSSPGELFF.

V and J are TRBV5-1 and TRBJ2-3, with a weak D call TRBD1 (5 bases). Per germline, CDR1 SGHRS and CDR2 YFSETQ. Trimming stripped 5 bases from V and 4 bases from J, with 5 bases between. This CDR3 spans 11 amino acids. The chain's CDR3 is CASRTADTQYF. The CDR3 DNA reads TGCGCCAGCAGGACAGCAGATACGCAGTATTTT.

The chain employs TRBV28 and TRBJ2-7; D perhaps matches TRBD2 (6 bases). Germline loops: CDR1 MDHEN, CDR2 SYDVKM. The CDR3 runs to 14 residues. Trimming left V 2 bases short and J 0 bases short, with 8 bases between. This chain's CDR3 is CASSLVGGSYEQYF. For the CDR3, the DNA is TGTGCCAGCAGTTTAGTGGGAGGCTCCTACGAGCAGTACTTC.

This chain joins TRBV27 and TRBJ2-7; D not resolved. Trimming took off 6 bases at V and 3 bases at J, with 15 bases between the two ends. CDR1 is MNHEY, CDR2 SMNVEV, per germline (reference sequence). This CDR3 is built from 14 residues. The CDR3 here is CASSSERHFYEQYF. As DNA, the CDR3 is TGTGCCAGCAGCAGCGAGAGGCACTTCTACGAGCAGTACTTC.

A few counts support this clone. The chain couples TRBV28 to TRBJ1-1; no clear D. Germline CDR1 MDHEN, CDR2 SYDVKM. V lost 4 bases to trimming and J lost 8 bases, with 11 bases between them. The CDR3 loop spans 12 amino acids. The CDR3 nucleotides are TGTGCCAGCAGTTCCCGCGGGCCCGAAGCTTTCTTT. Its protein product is CASSSRGPEAFF.